This T cell receptor (beta chain) comes out of a study of T cells in Graves' hyperthyroidism and ophthalmopathy. About the research overall: Peripheral blood was secured at the point of initial diagnosis, before any treatment.

There were TCR beta CDR3 regions amplified from RNA transcripts. The primer set for the first-round RT-PCR of the TCR CDR3 was HTBI. From the multiplex PCR reads, TCRdb called clonotypes with MiXCR, one entry per CDR3 protein. The top ten clones hold 4% to 6.5% of a sample with roughly 420,000 distinct CDR3 sequences, roughly 15% of them seen once. This clonotype was observed many times. Germline loops: CDR1 MDHEN, CDR2 SYDVKM. The V end lost 4 bases, the J end lost 2 bases, and 11 bases lay between the germline ends. The CDR3 is 14 amino acids. This sequence joins TRBV28 and TRBJ1-2; D unresolved. The TCR comes from a woman aged 18-29 years with Graves' hyperthyroidism. Sequencing was carried out using blood. The DNA of the CDR3 is TGTGCCAGCAGTTCCTCCGGGCTCAACTATGGCTACACCTTC. It yields the protein CASSSSGLNYGYTF.